Shown below are 20 T cell receptor beta chains from a single sample sequenced in a study of cytomegalovirus exposure and HLA in healthy donors. Profiled with immunoSEQ multiplex PCR; TCRdb holds only in-frame clones, not every one. The repertoire consists of about 98,000 clones, with around 88% occurring once and the leading ten covering 3% to 4.5%. The source material was PBMCs. These TCRs come from a woman in her 30s in good health and CMV-seronegative.

The V gene is TRBV28, the J gene TRBJ2-2; a weak D match, TRBD1 (6 bases). Trimming cost V 2 bases and J 4 bases, with 14 bases left between them. There are 16 residues in the CDR3. The germline gives CDR1 MDHEN, CDR2 SYDVKM. CDR3 bases: TGTGCCAGCAGTTTACGCCAGGGGCTCGGCACCGGGGAGCTGTTTTTT. This translates into CASSLRQGLGTGELFF. Full variable domain (rest looked up from reference TRBV28 and TRBJ2-2): DVKVTQSSRYLVKRTGEKVFLECVQDMDHENMFWYRQDPGLGLRLIYFSYDVKMKEKGDIPEGYSVSREKKERFSLILESASTNQTSMYLCASSLRQGLGTGELFFGEGSRLTVL.

The rearrangement links TRBV2 to TRBJ1-1, with D perhaps TRBD1 (5 bases). CDR3 length: 14 amino acids. V lost 8 bases, J lost 2 bases, and 15 bases lay in between. Germline V gene lookup returns CDR1 SNHLY and CDR2 FYNNEI. In DNA form, the CDR3 reads TGTGCCAGCCGGTACCCGACAGTTAACACTGAAGCTTTCTTT. This codes for CASRYPTVNTEAFF.

CDR3 amino acids: CATNPTGGVKNEQYF. CDR3 DNA sequence: TGTGCCACAAATCCAACGGGGGGGGTAAAGAACGAGCAGTACTTC. The genes are TRBV6-1 and TRBJ2-7; 8 positions agree with TRBD2. The CDR3 covers 15 residues. Germline CDR1 reads MNHNS; CDR2 reads SASEGT. V shed 10 bases, J shed 5 bases, and the junction held 16 bases outside the gene matches.

The chain couples TRBV18 to TRBJ2-1; a possible D gene is TRBD2 (6 bases). CDR1 KGHSH and CDR2 LQKENI come from the germline V gene. Trimming removed 0 bases from V and 10 bases from J, with 16 bases in between. The CDR3 length is 15 residues. CDR3 nucleotide sequence: TGTGCCAGCTCACCACCGGAGGGTAGAGAAAGGGAGCAGTTCTTC. It translates to CASSPPEGREREQFF. Based on the CDR3 plus reference TRBV18 and TRBJ2-1, the full variable domain is NAGVMQNPRHLVRRRGQEARLRCSPMKGHSHVYWYRQLPEEGLKFMVYLQKENIIDESGMPKERFSAEFPKEGPSILRIQQVVRGDSAAYFCASSPPEGREREQFFGPGTRLTVL.

The chain recombines TRBV6-5 with TRBJ2-3; possibly TRBD1 for D (7 bases). The V end lost 6 bases, the J end lost 3 bases, and 16 bases lay between the germline ends. This CDR3 has 15 amino acids. Germline values: CDR1 MNHEY, CDR2 SVGAGI. The CDR3 loop reads CASSPQGGLTDTQYF. The CDR3 DNA reads as TGTGCCAGCAGCCCCCAGGGGGGCCTAACAGATACGCAGTATTTT.

The chain carries TRBV28 and TRBJ2-5; a possible D gene is TRBD2 (5 bases). Germline CDR1 reads MDHEN; CDR2 reads SYDVKM. V lost 3 bases, J lost 5 bases, and 16 bases lay in between. The CDR3 sequence is 15 residues long. CDR3 DNA sequence: TGTGCCAGCAGTTTGTCTCTAGCCGGTGAGGAGACCCAGTACTTC. Translation: CASSLSLAGEETQYF. Based on the CDR3 plus reference TRBV28 and TRBJ2-5, the full variable domain is DVKVTQSSRYLVKRTGEKVFLECVQDMDHENMFWYRQDPGLGLRLIYFSYDVKMKEKGDIPEGYSVSREKKERFSLILESASTNQTSMYLCASSLSLAGEETQYFGPGTRLLVL.

This clone has only one observation. The J gene is TRBJ1-4, the V gene TRBV5-1, with unresolved D. The CDR3 loop spans 15 amino acids. The germline V gene has CDR1 SGHRS and CDR2 YFSETQ. The germline V and J ends were trimmed by 4 bases and 0 bases, with 10 bases remaining between them. The CDR3 sequence: CASSPLIATNEKLFF. CDR3 DNA sequence: TGCGCCAGCAGCCCCTTAATCGCAACTAATGAAAAACTGTTTTTT.

This chain uses TRBV5-1 with TRBJ1-6; the D gene is possibly TRBD1 (5 bases). Trimming removed 3 bases at V and 8 bases at J, with 15 bases between. Germline V CDR1 and CDR2: SGHRS, YFSETQ. The CDR3 contains 15 residues. CDR3 region: CASSSGDGTHSPLHF. CDR3 DNA: TGCGCCAGCAGCTCGGGGGACGGCACCCATTCACCCCTCCACTTT. The full variable domain, its missing parts supplied by reference TRBV5-1 and TRBJ1-6, is KAGVTQTPRYLIKTRGQQVTLSCSPISGHRSVSWYQQTPGQGLQFLFEYFSETQRNKGNFPGRFSGRQFSNSRSEMNVSTLELGDSALYLCASSSGDGTHSPLHFGNGTRLTVT.

The rearrangement uses TRBV6-1 and TRBJ2-6; TRBD2 is a possible D gene (5 bases). From germline, CDR1 is MNHNS and CDR2 SASEGT. The germline V and J ends were trimmed by 4 bases and 0 bases, with 13 bases remaining between them. The CDR3 is 17 residues long. CDR3 amino acids: CASSGRESRSGANVLTF. Written as DNA, the CDR3 is TGTGCCAGCAGTGGCCGGGAATCACGCTCTGGGGCCAACGTCCTGACTTTC.

The chain couples TRBV5-1 to TRBJ2-1; no clear D gene. This CDR3 region has 14 residues. The V gene's germline CDR1 is SGHRS and CDR2 YFSETQ. Trimming cost V 0 bases and J 5 bases, with 9 bases left between them. CDR3 in amino acids: CASSLGAVDNEQFF. CDR3 DNA: TGCGCCAGCAGCTTGGGGGCAGTAGACAATGAGCAGTTCTTC.

This chain uses TRBV5-1 with TRBJ1-1, with a weak D call TRBD1 (5 bases). CDR3 length equals 14 residues. V dropped 2 bases and J dropped 6 bases, with 14 bases sitting between them. The V gene's germline CDR1 is SGHRS and CDR2 YFSETQ. CDR3 nucleotide sequence: TGCGCCAGCAGCTTAAGGGGCGGCTTGGCTGAAGCTTTCTTT. Its protein product is CASSLRGGLAEAFF. Variable domain in full (rest from reference TRBV5-1 and TRBJ1-1): KAGVTQTPRYLIKTRGQQVTLSCSPISGHRSVSWYQQTPGQGLQFLFEYFSETQRNKGNFPGRFSGRQFSNSRSEMNVSTLELGDSALYLCASSLRGGLAEAFFGQGTRLTVV.

The chain couples TRBV4-3 to TRBJ1-1; perhaps TRBD1 as D (5 bases). V shed 0 bases and J shed 1 base, with 12 bases lying between them. Germline-derived CDR1 and CDR2 are LGHNA and YSLEER. The CDR3 is 16 residues long. The CDR3: CASSQEAGHRNTEAFF. The CDR3 DNA sequence: TGCGCCAGCAGCCAAGAGGCTGGACATCGGAACACTGAAGCTTTCTTT.

This clone was picked up one time. The chain joins TRBV5-1 to TRBJ2-7; weak D call: TRBD1 (6 bases). The CDR3 spans 14 residues. In germline, CDR1 is SGHRS, CDR2 YFSETQ. V lost 4 bases to trimming and J lost 13 bases, with 24 bases between them. The CDR3: CASSPALGIQGEYF. CDR3 sequence (DNA): TGCGCCAGCAGCCCAGCCTTGGGAATACAGGGAGAATACTTC.

This chain joins TRBV7-6 and TRBJ2-1; TRBD2 matches 8 bases. The CDR3 runs 15 residues. Germline assignment: CDR1 SGHVS and CDR2 FNYEAQ. Trimming at V came to 4 bases and at J to 10 bases, leaving 12 bases not matched to a gene. The CDR3 protein is CASSSGNGGAQEQFF. The DNA of the CDR3 is TGTGCCAGCAGCTCGGGGAACGGGGGGGCGCAGGAGCAGTTCTTC.

This clone was detected once. The V and J genes are TRBV4-2 and TRBJ1-5, with TRBD1 identical over 9 bases. The CDR3 is made up of 13 amino acids. Losses at the gene ends were 4 bases for V and 5 bases for J; bases not matched to a gene: 0. The germline V gene has CDR1 LGHNA and CDR2 YNFKEQ. CDR3 sequence: CASSRDRDQPQHF. CDR3 DNA sequence: TGTGCCAGCAGCCGGGACAGGGATCAGCCCCAGCATTTT.

V usage is TRBV28 and J usage is TRBJ1-2; TRBD1 might be the D (6 bases). V gave up 7 bases and J gave up 7 bases, with 19 bases separating them. The CDR3 loop spans 14 amino acids. In germline, CDR1 is MDHEN, CDR2 SYDVKM. DNA of the CDR3: TGTGCCAGCAAGGGGGGGGGCTGGTTGGTTGGCTACACCTTC. Translating it yields CASKGGGWLVGYTF.

This chain links TRBV5-4 with TRBJ1-4, with 8 bases that match TRBD1. The CDR3 is 13 residues long. CDR1 is SGHNT and CDR2 is YYREEE in the germline V gene (reference sequence). The V and J ends lost 2 bases and 10 bases, in that order; junction bases with no gene match: 4. The CDR3 here is CASSFGQGGKLFF. The CDR3 DNA follows: TGTGCCAGCAGCTTCGGACAGGGAGGAAAACTGTTTTTT.

This sequence joins TRBV5-1 and TRBJ2-5; possible D gene TRBD2, 6 bases. The germline V and J ends were trimmed by 0 bases and 3 bases, with 12 bases remaining between them. Germline V CDR1 and CDR2: SGHRS, YFSETQ. CDR3 length equals 15 residues. The CDR3 bases are TGCGCCAGCAGCTTGGCCGGGACTGCCAAAGAGACCCAGTACTTC. Its translation: CASSLAGTAKETQYF. Combining the CDR3 with reference TRBV5-1 and TRBJ2-5 gives the whole variable domain KAGVTQTPRYLIKTRGQQVTLSCSPISGHRSVSWYQQTPGQGLQFLFEYFSETQRNKGNFPGRFSGRQFSNSRSEMNVSTLELGDSALYLCASSLAGTAKETQYFGPGTRLLVL.

The rearrangement links TRBV2 to TRBJ1-4; D not certain. CDR1 SNHLY and CDR2 FYNNEI come from the germline V gene. The CDR3 is 15 residues long. Trimming pared 5 bases from V and 6 bases from J, leaving 16 bases between. This CDR3 reads CASSFNSLPDEKLFF. In DNA form, the CDR3 reads TGTGCCAGCAGTTTTAACAGCCTGCCGGATGAAAAACTGTTTTTT.

This clone was recorded only once. The chain joins TRBV9 to TRBJ1-5, with TRBD1 as a possible D gene (5 bases). The germline V and J ends were trimmed by 0 bases and 3 bases, with 10 bases remaining between them. Germline V gene lookup returns CDR1 SGDLS and CDR2 YYNGEE. The CDR3 is made up of 15 amino acids. The CDR3 DNA sequence: TGTGCCAGCAGCGTAGACGGGGGGATCAATCAGCCCCAGCATTTT. Its translation: CASSVDGGINQPQHF.